The sequence of this T cell receptor (beta chain) was determined in a study of blood T cell repertoires in COVID-19. At the level of the study: Samples of COVID-19 (acute and convalescent) were obtained from the United States, Italy and Spain. PBMCs, B-cell-depleted T cells, or T cells provided the cDNA or gDNA that made up the material.

Original data processing: Nucleated cell counts were estimated from reference gene primer amplification. Sequencing used immunoSEQ multiplex PCR; TCRdb keeps in-frame clones, though not all of them. The V and J calls and clone size were taken over from that table, and D and trimming were inferred from the DNA. The table lists tens of thousands of clones, around 81% of them singletons. Trimming shortened V by 0 bases and J by 7 bases, and 16 bases separated the two germline ends. The CDR3 contains 15 residues. From germline, CDR1 is SGHTS and CDR2 YDEGEE. The sequence was collected from an elderly man with acute or convalescent COVID-19. The chain recombines TRBV5-8 with TRBJ1-2; D unresolved. The sample consisted of peripheral blood. The CDR3 region has the DNA TGTGCCAGCAGCTTGGATGGCTATCCTAGGCCTGGCTACACCTTC. Its translation: CASSLDGYPRPGYTF. Based on the CDR3 plus reference TRBV5-8 and TRBJ1-2, the full variable domain is EAGVTQSPTHLIKTRGQQATLRCSPISGHTSVYWYQQALGLGLQFLLWYDEGEERNRGNFPPRFSGRQFPNYSSELNVNALELEDSALYLCASSLDGYPRPGYTFGSGTRLTVV.